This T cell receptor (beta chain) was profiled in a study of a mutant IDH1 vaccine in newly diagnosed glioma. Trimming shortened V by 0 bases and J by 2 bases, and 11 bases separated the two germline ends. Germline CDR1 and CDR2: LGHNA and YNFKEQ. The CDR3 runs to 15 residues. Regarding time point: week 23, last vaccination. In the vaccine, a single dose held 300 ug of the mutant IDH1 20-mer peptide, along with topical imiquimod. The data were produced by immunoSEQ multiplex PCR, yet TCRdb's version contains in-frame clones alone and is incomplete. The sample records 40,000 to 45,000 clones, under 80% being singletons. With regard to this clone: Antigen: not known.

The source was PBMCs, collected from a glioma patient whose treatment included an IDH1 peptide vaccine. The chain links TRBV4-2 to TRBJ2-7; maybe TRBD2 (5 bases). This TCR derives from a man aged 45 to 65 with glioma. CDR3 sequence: CASSQDPGITYEQYF. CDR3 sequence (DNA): TGTGCCAGCAGCCAAGATCCCGGGATCACCTACGAGCAGTACTTC.